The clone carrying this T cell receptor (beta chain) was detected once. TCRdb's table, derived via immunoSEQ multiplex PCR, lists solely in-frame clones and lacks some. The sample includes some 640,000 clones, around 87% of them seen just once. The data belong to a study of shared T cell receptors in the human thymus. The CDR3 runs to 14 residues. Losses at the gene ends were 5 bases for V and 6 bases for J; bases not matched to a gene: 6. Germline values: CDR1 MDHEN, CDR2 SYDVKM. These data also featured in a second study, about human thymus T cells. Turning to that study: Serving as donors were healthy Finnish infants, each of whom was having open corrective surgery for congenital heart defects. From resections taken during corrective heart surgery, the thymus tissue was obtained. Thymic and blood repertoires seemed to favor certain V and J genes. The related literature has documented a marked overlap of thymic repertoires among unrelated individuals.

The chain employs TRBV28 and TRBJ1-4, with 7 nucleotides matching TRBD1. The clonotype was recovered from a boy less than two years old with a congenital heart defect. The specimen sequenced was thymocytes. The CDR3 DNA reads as TGTGCCAGCAGTCCTAGACAGGGAGATGAAAAACTGTTTTTT. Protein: CASSPRQGDEKLFF.